This paragraph covers one TCR beta chain sequence. Its antigen is currently unknown. With template switching, a universal primer site was added, and the cDNA carried unique molecular identifiers. TCRdb reprocessed the 5' RACE reads via MiXCR and lists one record per CDR3 protein. This sample has around 1.7 million distinct CDR3 sequences, with about 32% found just once. The sample originates from a study of identical twins. Trimming removed 0 bases from V and 8 bases from J, with 14 bases in between. The CDR3 has 14 amino acids. Germline V CDR1 and CDR2: DFQATT, SNEGSKA (reference sequence). Healthy Caucasian individuals made up all the donors. The study's findings and limits: Carriage of fewer insertions was seen in abundant cord blood beta clonotypes, whereas memory repertoires showed none. Models came in too low on out-of-frame TCR alpha sharing in monozygotic twins.

The receptor was derived from a newborn girl in good health. The rearrangement joins TRBV20-1 to TRBJ1-5; D ambiguous. Sequenced input: cord blood. The CDR3 spells CSARDGRRAKPQHF. In DNA form, the CDR3 reads TGCAGTGCTAGAGATGGTAGGAGGGCTAAGCCCCAGCATTTT.